The 16 T cell receptor beta chains below all came from one sample that was sequenced in a study of T cell repertoires in cytomegalovirus infection. TCRdb passed the reads through MiXCR, listing each CDR3 protein once. The sample has about 190,000 distinct CDR3 sequences; roughly 28% are singletons. The sequencing sample was made of PBMCs. The receptors were gathered from a human donor in good health (CMV status not recorded). Some clones in this sample may be carry-over from other donors' samples.

This clonotype was detected ten times or more. V and J are TRBV7-2 and TRBJ1-1, with D perhaps matching TRBD1 (6 bases). Germline V gene data show CDR1 as SGHTA and CDR2 as FQGNSA. The V gene lost 5 bases and the J gene lost 1 base, with 11 bases spanning the gap. This CDR3 comprises 14 residues. The DNA for the CDR3 is TGTGCCAGCAGCGTCGACAGGACGAACACTGAAGCTTTCTTT. Its protein is CASSVDRTNTEAFF.

The genes are TRBV2 and TRBJ2-7, with TRBD1 matching over 7 bases. Germline V lookup: CDR1 SNHLY, CDR2 FYNNEI. The V and J ends lost 4 bases and 6 bases, in that order; junction bases with no gene match: 3. The CDR3 spans 12 residues. CDR3 sequence: CASSVEGAEQYF. In DNA, the CDR3 is TGTGCCAGCAGTGTTGAGGGGGCCGAGCAGTACTTC.

V gene TRBV7-3 combines with J gene TRBJ1-1; D is perhaps TRBD1 (5 bases). Germline CDR1 is SGHTA and CDR2 is FQGTGA. The CDR3 is made up of 15 amino acids. Trimming took 3 bases from V and 3 from J, leaving 14 bases between them. The DNA for the CDR3 is TGTGCCAGCAGCTTGAATCCGGGGGGGGACACTGAAGCTTTCTTT. It encodes CASSLNPGGDTEAFF. The full variable domain, rest sourced from reference TRBV7-3 and TRBJ1-1, is GAGVSQTPSNKVTEKGKYVELRCDPISGHTALYWYRQSLGQGPEFLIYFQGTGAADDSGLPNDRFFAVRPEGSVSTLKIQRTERGDSAVYLCASSLNPGGDTEAFFGQGTRLTVV.

The J gene is TRBJ1-1, the V gene TRBV6-1; a weak D match, TRBD1 (5 bases). The V end was cut by 3 bases, the J end by 0 bases, with 17 bases between. Germline V CDR1 and CDR2: MNHNS, SASEGT. This CDR3 spans 17 amino acids. This CDR3 reads CASSEEGGEYMNTEAFF. The CDR3 DNA reads as TGTGCCAGCAGTGAGGAAGGAGGGGAGTACATGAACACTGAAGCTTTCTTT.

The chain combines TRBV29-1 with TRBJ2-7, with a possible D match to TRBD1 (7 bases). The CDR3 has 14 residues. V lost 5 bases and J 4 bases, leaving 18 bases between the germline ends. Germline V gene data show CDR1 as SQVTM and CDR2 as ANQGSEA. This chain's CDR3 is CSVLIDQGGYEQYF. CDR3 nucleotides: TGCAGCGTTCTTATAGACCAGGGGGGATACGAGCAGTACTTC.

The chain carries TRBV7-3 and TRBJ2-3, with 15 bases lining up with TRBD2. This CDR3 region has 17 residues. Trimming at V came to 5 bases and at J to 1 base, leaving 4 bases not matched to a gene. Germline V CDR1 and CDR2: SGHTA, FQGTGA. The CDR3 DNA reads as TGTGCCAGCAGCCGGACTAGCGGGGGGGCCCGCACAGATACGCAGTATTTT. This translates into CASSRTSGGARTDTQYF. Full variable domain (missing parts from reference TRBV7-3 and TRBJ2-3): GAGVSQTPSNKVTEKGKYVELRCDPISGHTALYWYRQSLGQGPEFLIYFQGTGAADDSGLPNDRFFAVRPEGSVSTLKIQRTERGDSAVYLCASSRTSGGARTDTQYFGPGTRLTVL.

The gene calls are TRBV20-1 and TRBJ1-3, with a possible D match to TRBD1 (5 bases). V shed 5 bases and J shed 4 bases, with 12 bases lying between them. The CDR3 is 13 amino acids. Germline CDR1 is DFQATT and CDR2 is SNEGSKA (reference sequence). The CDR3 spells CSAGRGEGNTIYF. For the CDR3, the DNA is TGCAGTGCTGGCCGAGGGGAAGGAAACACCATATATTTT.

In its sample, this clonotype was seen a few times. The chain has TRBV11-2 and TRBJ2-5, with a possible D match to TRBD2 (5 bases). The CDR3 runs to 13 residues. Germline CDR1 and CDR2: SGHAT and FQNNGV. V was pared by 4 bases and J by 2 bases, with 8 bases between. The CDR3 DNA reads as TGTGCCAGCAGCTCCCCGGGGCAAGAGACCCAGTACTTC. As protein: CASSSPGQETQYF.

The V gene is TRBV14, the J gene TRBJ2-5; 8 bases agree with TRBD2. CDR1 is SGHDN and CDR2 is FVKESK in the germline V gene. Losses at the gene ends were 3 bases for V and 5 bases for J; bases not matched to a gene: 8. The CDR3 has 15 residues. The CDR3 sequence: CASSQISGVFETQYF. CDR3 coding DNA: TGTGCCAGCAGCCAGATTAGCGGGGTGTTCGAGACCCAGTACTTC.

This clonotype was counted a few times. V gene TRBV11-2 combines with J gene TRBJ2-1, with D possibly being TRBD2 (6 bases). Trimming stripped 5 bases from V and 5 bases from J, with 13 bases between. The CDR3 is 14 amino acids. CDR1 and CDR2 from the germline V gene are SGHAT and FQNNGV. The CDR3: CASSVGLRDNEQFF. The CDR3 DNA reads TGTGCCAGCAGCGTGGGACTTCGCGACAATGAGCAGTTCTTC.

The chain carries TRBV25-1 and TRBJ2-3; 8 bases map to TRBD1. Trimming took 4 bases from V and 4 from J; bases not matched to a gene: 7. Germline V gene sequence: CDR1 MGHDK, CDR2 SYGVNS. The CDR3 consists of 15 residues. The CDR3 region is CASSAYDRGSDTQYF. The CDR3 DNA follows: TGTGCCAGCAGTGCCTACGACAGGGGCTCAGATACGCAGTATTTT.

This clonotype was found many times. This rearrangement joins TRBV9 to TRBJ2-2; maybe TRBD1 (6 bases). Trimming took 2 bases from V and 1 from J, leaving 15 bases between them. CDR1 and CDR2 (germline): SGDLS, YYNGEE. The CDR3 is made up of 17 amino acids. CDR3 sequence: CASSVTGARGNTGELFF. In DNA form, the CDR3 reads TGTGCCAGCAGCGTTACCGGGGCCAGGGGGAACACCGGGGAGCTGTTTTTT.

This clonotype was observed a few times. V is TRBV29-1 and J is TRBJ1-2; possible D gene TRBD1, 6 bases. This CDR3 has 13 residues. V was cut by 6 bases and J by 4 bases, with 15 bases left in between. The germline CDR1 and CDR2 sequences are SQVTM and ANQGSEA. DNA for the CDR3: TGCAGCGTCCCGGACAGTAGCGGCTATGGCTACACCTTC. This gives the protein CSVPDSSGYGYTF.

This clonotype was observed at least ten times. The CDR3: CASSQARAGGTGELFF. CDR3 nucleotides: TGTGCCAGCAGCCAAGCCCGGGCAGGGGGCACCGGGGAGCTGTTTTTT. V gene TRBV4-2 combines with J gene TRBJ2-2; TRBD1 agrees at 7 bases. The junction had 6 bases not matched to a gene; V was cut back by 1 base and J by 4 bases. The CDR3 runs 16 residues. Germline V gene data show CDR1 as LGHNA and CDR2 as YNFKEQ.

This clonotype was detected ten times or more. The V call is TRBV7-8, the J call TRBJ1-6; TRBD1 might be the D (6 bases). Deletions cut 6 bases from V and 12 bases from J, with 21 bases between. Germline V gene data show CDR1 as SGHVS and CDR2 as FQNEAQ. The CDR3 runs to 15 residues. CDR3 amino acids: CASRLGSGGPKPLHF. The DNA for the CDR3 is TGTGCCAGCAGATTGGGCAGTGGGGGGCCCAAACCCCTCCACTTT.

The genes are TRBV5-6 and TRBJ2-3; no firm D call. Germline CDR1 and CDR2: SGHDT and YYEEEE. V dropped 4 bases and J dropped 4 bases, with 19 bases sitting between them. CDR3 length: 16 amino acids. CDR3 amino acids: CASSPRTWYRSDTQYF. The CDR3 DNA is TGTGCCAGCAGCCCACGGACCTGGTATCGGTCAGATACGCAGTATTTT.